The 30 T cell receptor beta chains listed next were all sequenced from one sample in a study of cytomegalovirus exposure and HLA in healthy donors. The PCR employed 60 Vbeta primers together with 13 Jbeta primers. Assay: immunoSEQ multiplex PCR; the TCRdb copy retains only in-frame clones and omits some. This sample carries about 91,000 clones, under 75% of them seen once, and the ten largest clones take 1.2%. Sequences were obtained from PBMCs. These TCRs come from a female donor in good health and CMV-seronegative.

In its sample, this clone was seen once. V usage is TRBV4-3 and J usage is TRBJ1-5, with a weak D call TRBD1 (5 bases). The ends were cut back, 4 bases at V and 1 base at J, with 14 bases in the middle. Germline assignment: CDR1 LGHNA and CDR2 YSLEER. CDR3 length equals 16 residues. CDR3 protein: CASSPGRGGSNQPQHF. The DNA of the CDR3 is TGCGCCAGCAGCCCCGGGAGGGGTGGCAGCAATCAGCCCCAGCATTTT.

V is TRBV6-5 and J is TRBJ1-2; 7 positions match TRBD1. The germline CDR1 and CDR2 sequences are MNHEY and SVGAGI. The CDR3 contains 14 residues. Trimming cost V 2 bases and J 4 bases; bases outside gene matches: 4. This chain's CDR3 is CASSYQGEGYGYTF. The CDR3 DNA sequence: TGTGCCAGCAGTTACCAGGGGGAAGGCTATGGCTACACCTTC.

Here the CDR3 reads CASSPTTGTDTQYF. The CDR3 DNA reads as TGTGCCAGCAGTCCGACGACAGGTACAGATACGCAGTATTTT. The chain combines TRBV6-1 with TRBJ2-3; TRBD1 is a possible D gene (6 bases). The CDR3 contains 14 residues. Germline V gene data show CDR1 as MNHNS and CDR2 as SASEGT. Trimming removed 5 bases at V and 3 bases at J, with 12 bases between.

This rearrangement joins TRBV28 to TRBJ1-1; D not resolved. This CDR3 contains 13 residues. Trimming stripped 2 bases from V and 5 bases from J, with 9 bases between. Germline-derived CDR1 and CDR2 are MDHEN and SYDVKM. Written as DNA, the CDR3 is TGTGCCAGCAGTTTAGTGATCAGTACTGAAGCTTTCTTT. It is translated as CASSLVISTEAFF.

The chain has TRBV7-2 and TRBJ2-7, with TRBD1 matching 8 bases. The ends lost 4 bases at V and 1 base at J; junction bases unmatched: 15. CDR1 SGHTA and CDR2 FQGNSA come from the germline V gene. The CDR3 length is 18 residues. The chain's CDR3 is CASSSGTGPRAPSYEQYF. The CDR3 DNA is TGTGCCAGCAGCTCCGGGACAGGCCCACGGGCCCCATCCTACGAGCAGTACTTC.

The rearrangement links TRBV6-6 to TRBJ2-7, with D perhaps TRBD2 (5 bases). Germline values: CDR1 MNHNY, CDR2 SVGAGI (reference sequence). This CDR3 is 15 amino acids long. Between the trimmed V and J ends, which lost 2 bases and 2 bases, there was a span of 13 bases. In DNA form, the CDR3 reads TGTGCCAGCAGTTACCCTCTCGGGCGGGCCTACGAGCAGTACTTC. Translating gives CASSYPLGRAYEQYF.

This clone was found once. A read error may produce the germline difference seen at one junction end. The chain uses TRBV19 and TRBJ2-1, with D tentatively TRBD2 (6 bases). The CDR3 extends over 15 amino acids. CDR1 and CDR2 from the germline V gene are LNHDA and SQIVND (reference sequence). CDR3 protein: CASRIAVSSYNEQFF. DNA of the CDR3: TGTGCCAGTAGGATAGCGGTTAGCTCCTACAATGAGCAGTTCTTC.

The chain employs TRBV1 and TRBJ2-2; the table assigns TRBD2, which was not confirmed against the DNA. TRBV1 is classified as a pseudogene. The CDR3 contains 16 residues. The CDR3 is CTSSQRSGSNTGELFF. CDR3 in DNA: TGCACCAGCAGCCAAAGGAGCGGGAGTAACACCGGGGAGCTGTTTTTT.

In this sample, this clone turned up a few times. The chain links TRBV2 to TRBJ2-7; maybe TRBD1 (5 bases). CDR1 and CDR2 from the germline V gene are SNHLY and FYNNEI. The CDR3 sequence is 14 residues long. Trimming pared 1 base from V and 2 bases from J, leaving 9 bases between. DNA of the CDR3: TGTGCCAGCAGTGAAGGGCTCAGGGCCTACGAGCAGTACTTC. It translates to CASSEGLRAYEQYF. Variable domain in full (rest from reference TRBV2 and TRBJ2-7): EPEVTQTPSHQVTQMGQEVILRCVPISNHLYFYWYRQILGQKVEFLVSFYNNEISEKSEIFDDQFSVERPDGSNFTLKIRSTKLEDSAMYFCASSEGLRAYEQYFGPGTRLTVT.

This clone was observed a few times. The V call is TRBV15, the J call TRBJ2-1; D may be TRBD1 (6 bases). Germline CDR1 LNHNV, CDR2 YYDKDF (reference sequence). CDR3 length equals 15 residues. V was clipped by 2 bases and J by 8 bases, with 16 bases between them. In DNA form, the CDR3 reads TGTGCCACCAGCAGAACCACAGGGAGCGGCGATGAGCAGTTCTTC. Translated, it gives CATSRTTGSGDEQFF. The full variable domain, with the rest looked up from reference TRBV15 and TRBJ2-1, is DAMVIQNPRYQVTQFGKPVTLSCSQTLNHNVMYWYQQKSSQAPKLLFHYYDKDFNNEADTPDNFQSRRPNTSFCFLDIRSPGLGDTAMYLCATSRTTGSGDEQFFGPGTRLTVL.

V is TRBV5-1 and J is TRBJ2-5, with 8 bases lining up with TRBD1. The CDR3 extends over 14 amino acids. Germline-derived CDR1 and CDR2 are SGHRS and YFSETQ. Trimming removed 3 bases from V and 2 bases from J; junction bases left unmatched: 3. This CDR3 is CASSSTGGQETQYF. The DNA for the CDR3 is TGCGCCAGCAGCTCTACAGGGGGTCAAGAGACCCAGTACTTC.

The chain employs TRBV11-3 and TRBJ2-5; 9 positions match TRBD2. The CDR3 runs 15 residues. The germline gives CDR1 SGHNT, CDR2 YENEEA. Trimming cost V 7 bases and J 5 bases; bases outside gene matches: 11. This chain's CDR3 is CASTPGRGGQETQYF. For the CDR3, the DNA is TGTGCCAGCACTCCCGGGCGGGGGGGCCAGGAGACCCAGTACTTC.

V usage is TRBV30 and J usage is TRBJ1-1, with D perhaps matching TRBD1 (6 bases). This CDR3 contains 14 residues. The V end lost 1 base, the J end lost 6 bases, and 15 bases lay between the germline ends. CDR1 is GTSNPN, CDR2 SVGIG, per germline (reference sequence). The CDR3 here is CAWSGDGGRAEAFF. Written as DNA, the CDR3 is TGTGCCTGGAGTGGGGACGGGGGGCGGGCTGAAGCTTTCTTT.

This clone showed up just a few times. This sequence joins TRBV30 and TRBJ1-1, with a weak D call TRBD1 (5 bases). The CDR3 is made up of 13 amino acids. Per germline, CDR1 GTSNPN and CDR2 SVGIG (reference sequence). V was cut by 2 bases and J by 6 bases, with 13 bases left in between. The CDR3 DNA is TGTGCCTGGAGTATATCCCGGGGGGCTGAAGCTTTCTTT. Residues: CAWSISRGAEAFF.

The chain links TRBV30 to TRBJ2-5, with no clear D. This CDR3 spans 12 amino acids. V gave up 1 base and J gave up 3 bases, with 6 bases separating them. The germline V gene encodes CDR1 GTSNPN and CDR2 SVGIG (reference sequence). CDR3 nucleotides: TGTGCCTGGAGTGCCTACGAAGAGACCCAGTACTTC. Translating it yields CAWSAYEETQYF.

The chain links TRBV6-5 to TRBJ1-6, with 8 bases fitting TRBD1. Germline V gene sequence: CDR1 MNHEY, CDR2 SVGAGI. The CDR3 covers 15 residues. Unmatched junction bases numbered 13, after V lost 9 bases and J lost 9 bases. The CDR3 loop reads CASTTGGANSSPLHF. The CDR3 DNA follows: TGTGCCAGTACTACAGGGGGAGCGAATTCTTCACCCCTCCACTTT.

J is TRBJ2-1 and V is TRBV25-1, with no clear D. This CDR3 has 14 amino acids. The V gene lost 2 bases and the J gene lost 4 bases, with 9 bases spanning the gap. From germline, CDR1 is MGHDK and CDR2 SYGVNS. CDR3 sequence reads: CASSEGRDYNEQFF. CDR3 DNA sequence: TGTGCCAGCAGTGAAGGTAGAGATTACAATGAGCAGTTCTTC.

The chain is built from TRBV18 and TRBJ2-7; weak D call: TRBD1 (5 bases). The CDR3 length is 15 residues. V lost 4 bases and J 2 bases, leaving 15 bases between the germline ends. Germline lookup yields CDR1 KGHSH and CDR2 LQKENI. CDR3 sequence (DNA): TGTGCCAGCTCACGTTCGCAGGGCGAAACCTACGAGCAGTACTTC. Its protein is CASSRSQGETYEQYF.

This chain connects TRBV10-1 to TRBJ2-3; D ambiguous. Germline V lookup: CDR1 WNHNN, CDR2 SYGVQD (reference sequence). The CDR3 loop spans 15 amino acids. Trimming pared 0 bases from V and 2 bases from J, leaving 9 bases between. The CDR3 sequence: CASSESEELTDTQYF. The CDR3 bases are TGCGCCAGCAGTGAGTCTGAGGAACTCACAGATACGCAGTATTTT.

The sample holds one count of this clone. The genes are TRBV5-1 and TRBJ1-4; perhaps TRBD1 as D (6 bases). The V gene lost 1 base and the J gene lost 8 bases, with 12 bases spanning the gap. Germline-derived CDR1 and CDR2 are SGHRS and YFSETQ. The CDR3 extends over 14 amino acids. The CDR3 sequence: CASSLTGSGEKLFF. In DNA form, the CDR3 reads TGCGCCAGCAGCTTGACAGGGTCAGGGGAAAAACTGTTTTTT.

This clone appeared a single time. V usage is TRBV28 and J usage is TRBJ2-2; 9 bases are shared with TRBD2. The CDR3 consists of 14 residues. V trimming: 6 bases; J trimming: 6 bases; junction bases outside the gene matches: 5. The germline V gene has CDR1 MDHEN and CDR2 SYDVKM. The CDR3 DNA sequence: TGTGCCAGCAGGGCTGGACTAGCGTCCGGGGAGCTGTTTTTT. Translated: CASRAGLASGELFF.

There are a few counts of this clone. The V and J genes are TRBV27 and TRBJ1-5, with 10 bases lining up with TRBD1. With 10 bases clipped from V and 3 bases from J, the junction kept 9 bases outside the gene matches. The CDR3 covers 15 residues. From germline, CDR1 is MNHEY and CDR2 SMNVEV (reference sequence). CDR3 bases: TGTGCCACCCGGCCGGGACAGGGGCCCAATCAGCCCCAGCATTTT. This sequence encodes CATRPGQGPNQPQHF.

CDR3 bases: TGTGCCAGCAGGACCGGGACATCCCTTAACTATGGCTACACCTTC. Residues: CASRTGTSLNYGYTF. The chain is built from TRBV5-4 and TRBJ1-2; TRBD1 might be the D (6 bases). CDR3 size: 15 residues. Germline CDR1 reads SGHNT; CDR2 reads YYREEE (reference sequence). Trimming cost V 5 bases and J 1 base, with 15 bases left between them.

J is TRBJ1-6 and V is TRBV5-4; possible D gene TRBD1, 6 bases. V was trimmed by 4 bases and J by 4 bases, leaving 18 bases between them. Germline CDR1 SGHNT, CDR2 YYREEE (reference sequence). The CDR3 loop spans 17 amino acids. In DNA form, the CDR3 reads TGTGCCAGCAGCCCACAGGGAAGAAATTCGTATAATTCACCCCTCCACTTT. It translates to CASSPQGRNSYNSPLHF. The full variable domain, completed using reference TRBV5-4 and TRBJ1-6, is ETGVTQSPTHLIKTRGQQVTLRCSSQSGHNTVSWYQQALGQGPQFIFQYYREEENGRGNFPPRFSGLQFPNYSSELNVNALELDDSALYLCASSPQGRNSYNSPLHFGNGTRLTVT.

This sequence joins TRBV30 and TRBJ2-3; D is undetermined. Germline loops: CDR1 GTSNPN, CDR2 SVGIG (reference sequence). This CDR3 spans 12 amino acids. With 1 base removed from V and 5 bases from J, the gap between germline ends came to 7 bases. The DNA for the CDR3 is TGTGCCTGGAGTGCCTACAGAGATACGCAGTATTTT. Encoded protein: CAWSAYRDTQYF.

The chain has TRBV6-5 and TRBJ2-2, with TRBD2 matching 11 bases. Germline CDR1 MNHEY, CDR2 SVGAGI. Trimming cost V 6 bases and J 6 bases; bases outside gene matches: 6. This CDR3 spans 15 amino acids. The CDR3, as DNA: TGTGCCAGCAGGCTAGCGGGAGGTTTGTCCGGGGAGCTGTTTTTT. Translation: CASRLAGGLSGELFF.

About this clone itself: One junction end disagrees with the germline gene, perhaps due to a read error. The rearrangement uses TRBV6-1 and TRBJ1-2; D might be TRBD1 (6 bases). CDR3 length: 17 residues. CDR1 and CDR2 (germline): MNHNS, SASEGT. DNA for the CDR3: TGTGGCAGCAGTGTTTCCGCCTCATGGACAGATAACTATGGCTACACCTTC. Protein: CGSSVSASWTDNYGYTF.

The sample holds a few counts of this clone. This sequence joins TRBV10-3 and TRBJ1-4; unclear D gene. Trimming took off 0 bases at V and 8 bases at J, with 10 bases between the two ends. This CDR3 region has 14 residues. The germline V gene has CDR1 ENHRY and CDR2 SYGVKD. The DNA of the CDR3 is TGTGCCATCAGTGAGTCGACTTTTGGGGAAAAACTGTTTTTT. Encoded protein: CAISESTFGEKLFF.

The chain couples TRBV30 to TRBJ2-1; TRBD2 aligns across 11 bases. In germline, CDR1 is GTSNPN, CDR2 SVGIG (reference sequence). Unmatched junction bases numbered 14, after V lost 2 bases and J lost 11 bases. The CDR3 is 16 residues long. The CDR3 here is CAWSRGGLAGGRKQFF. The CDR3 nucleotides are TGTGCCTGGAGTCGCGGGGGGCTAGCGGGAGGCCGGAAGCAGTTCTTC.

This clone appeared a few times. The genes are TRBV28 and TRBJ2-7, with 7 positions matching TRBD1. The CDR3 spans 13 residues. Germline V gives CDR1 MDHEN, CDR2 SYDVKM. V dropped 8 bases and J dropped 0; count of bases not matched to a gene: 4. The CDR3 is CASGTAYSYEQYF. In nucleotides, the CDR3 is TGTGCCAGCGGGACAGCGTACTCCTACGAGCAGTACTTC.